This T cell receptor beta chain was obtained from a study of immune cell composition in non-small cell lung cancer. In the study overall: Most cases were lung adenocarcinoma or squamous cell carcinoma. The study, taken as a whole, reports: Tumour-associated clones >0.5% occurred in approximately 31% of adenocarcinomas, less than 80% of squamous.

This clone turned up a few times. The antigen remains unidentified. Normal lung sampling was at least 3 cm from the tumour, as distant as possible. Clones were sequenced by immunoSEQ multiplex PCR, and TCRdb holds only the in-frame ones, with some missing. The sample holds about 2,200 clones, approximately 69% seen once. V trimming: 4 bases; J trimming: 4 bases; junction bases outside the gene matches: 11. Germline CDR1 PRHDT, CDR2 FYEKMQ (reference sequence). The CDR3 extends over 17 amino acids. This receptor was identified in a human donor with non-small cell lung cancer. Sequencing used non-adjacent lung tissue. The J gene is TRBJ1-2, the V gene TRBV13; TRBD1 aligns across 11 bases. CDR3 sequence: CASSSERGQGATYGYTF. CDR3 sequence (DNA): TGTGCCAGCAGCTCGGAGCGCGGACAGGGGGCTACCTATGGCTACACCTTC.